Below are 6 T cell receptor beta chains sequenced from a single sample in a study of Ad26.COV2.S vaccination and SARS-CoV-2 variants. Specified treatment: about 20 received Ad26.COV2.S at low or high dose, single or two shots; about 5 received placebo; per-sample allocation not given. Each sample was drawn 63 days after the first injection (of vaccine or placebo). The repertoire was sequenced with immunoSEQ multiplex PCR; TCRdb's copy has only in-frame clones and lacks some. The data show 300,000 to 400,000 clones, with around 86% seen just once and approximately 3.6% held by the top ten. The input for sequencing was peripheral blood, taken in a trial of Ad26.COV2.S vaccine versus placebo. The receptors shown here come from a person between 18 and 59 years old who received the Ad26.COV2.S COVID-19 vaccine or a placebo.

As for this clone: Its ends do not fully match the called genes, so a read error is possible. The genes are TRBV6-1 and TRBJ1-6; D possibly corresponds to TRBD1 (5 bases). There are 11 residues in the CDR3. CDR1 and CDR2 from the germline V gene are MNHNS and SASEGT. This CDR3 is CASSDPREIDF. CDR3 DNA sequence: TGTGCCAGCAGTGACCCCAGGGAGATTGACTTT.

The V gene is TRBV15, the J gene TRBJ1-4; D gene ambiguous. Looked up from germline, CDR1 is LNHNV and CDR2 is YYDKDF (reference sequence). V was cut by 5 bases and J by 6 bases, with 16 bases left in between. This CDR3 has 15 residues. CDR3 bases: TGTGCCACCAGCCTCCAACCACAAGGGTATGAAAAACTGTTTTTT. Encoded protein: CATSLQPQGYEKLFF.

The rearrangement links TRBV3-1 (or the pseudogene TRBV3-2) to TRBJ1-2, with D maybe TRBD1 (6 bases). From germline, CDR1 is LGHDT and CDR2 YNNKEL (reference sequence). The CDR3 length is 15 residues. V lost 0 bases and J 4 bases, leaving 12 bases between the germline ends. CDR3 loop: CASSQEGAQGYGYTF. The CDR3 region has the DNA TGTGCCAGCAGCCAAGAAGGGGCACAGGGCTATGGCTACACCTTC.

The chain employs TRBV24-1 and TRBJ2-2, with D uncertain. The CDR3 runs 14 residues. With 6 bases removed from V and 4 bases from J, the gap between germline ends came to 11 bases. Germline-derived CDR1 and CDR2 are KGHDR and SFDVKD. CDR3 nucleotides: TGTGCCACCAGTAGCAAGGGCGGCACCGGGGAGCTGTTTTTT. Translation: CATSSKGGTGELFF.

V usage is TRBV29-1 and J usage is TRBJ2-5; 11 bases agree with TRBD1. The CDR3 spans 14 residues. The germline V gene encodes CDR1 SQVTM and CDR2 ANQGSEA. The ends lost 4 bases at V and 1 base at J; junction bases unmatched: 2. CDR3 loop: CSVGGTGGQETQYF. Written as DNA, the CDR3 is TGCAGCGTTGGCGGGACAGGGGGCCAAGAGACCCAGTACTTC. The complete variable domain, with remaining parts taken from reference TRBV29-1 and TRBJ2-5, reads SAVISQKPSRDICQRGTSLTIQCQVDSQVTMMFWYRQQPGQSLTLIATANQGSEATYESGFVIDKFPISRPNLTFSTLTVSNMSPEDSSIYLCSVGGTGGQETQYFGPGTRLLVL.

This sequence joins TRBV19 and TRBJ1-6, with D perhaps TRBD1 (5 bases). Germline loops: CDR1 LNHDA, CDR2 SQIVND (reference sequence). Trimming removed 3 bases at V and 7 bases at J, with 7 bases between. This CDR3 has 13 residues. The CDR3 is CASSIQGNSPLHF. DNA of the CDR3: TGTGCCAGTAGTATTCAGGGCAATTCACCCCTCCACTTT.